Below, 5 T cell receptor beta chains from the same sample are listed, as sequenced in a study of T cell responses to AZD1222 COVID-19 vaccine (dated by TCRdb to 2020 to 2023). The sample's time point, from its label and the paper: about 28 days (+/-7) after the second vaccine dose. Library preparation was by the immunoSEQ multiplex PCR assay. TCRdb holds this immuneACCESS table with in-frame rearrangements only. Some clones are missing; in checked studies, unresolved V genes explain under half, and the rest has no known cause. This sample holds fewer than 150,000 clones; approximately 94% were observed only once. Jointly, the top ten make up 4% to 6% of the sample. Here the sequenced sample was peripheral blood, taken 28 days after the second AZD1222 dose. The origin of the receptors is an adult who received the AZD1222 COVID-19 vaccine.

This clone has just a few counts. The chain joins TRBV5-4 to TRBJ2-3; the D is unclear. Germline-derived CDR1 and CDR2 are SGHNT and YYREEE (reference sequence). This CDR3 spans 14 amino acids. The V gene lost 0 bases and the J gene lost 4 bases, with 9 bases spanning the gap. CDR3 DNA: TGTGCCAGCAGCTTGGCTGTCAGCCCAGATACGCAGTATTTT. This translates into CASSLAVSPDTQYF. The full variable domain, with the rest looked up from reference TRBV5-4 and TRBJ2-3, is ETGVTQSPTHLIKTRGQQVTLRCSSQSGHNTVSWYQQALGQGPQFIFQYYREEENGRGNFPPRFSGLQFPNYSSELNVNALELDDSALYLCASSLAVSPDTQYFGPGTRLTVL.

This sequence joins TRBV3-1 (or the pseudogene TRBV3-2) and TRBJ1-5, with 7 bases lining up with TRBD1. From germline, CDR1 is LGHDT and CDR2 YNNKEL (reference sequence). V lost 2 bases to trimming and J lost 4 bases; unmatched junction nucleotides: 2. The CDR3 has 14 amino acids. The CDR3 here is CASSQQGGNQPQHF. CDR3 sequence (DNA): TGTGCCAGCAGCCAACAGGGGGGAAATCAGCCCCAGCATTTT.

The CDR3 nucleotides are TGTGCCACCAGTGACAACGACAGGGTCTATGGCTACACCTTC. The encoded protein is CATSDNDRVYGYTF. This chain connects TRBV24-1 to TRBJ1-2; 7 bases are shared with TRBD1. Germline CDR1 and CDR2: KGHDR and SFDVKD. The V and J ends lost 4 bases and 4 bases, in that order; junction bases with no gene match: 5. The length of the CDR3 is 14 residues.

The V and J genes are TRBV9 and TRBJ1-4; weak D call: TRBD1 (5 bases). The germline V gene has CDR1 SGDLS and CDR2 YYNGEE. The ends were cut back, 4 bases at V and 8 bases at J, with 15 bases in the middle. The CDR3 has 14 residues. The chain's CDR3 is CASSLRDGGEKLFF. Written as DNA, the CDR3 is TGTGCCAGCAGCCTCAGGGACGGTGGCGAAAAACTGTTTTTT.

The chain carries TRBV19 and TRBJ2-3; D remains unclear. CDR1 is LNHDA, CDR2 SQIVND, per germline (reference sequence). The length of the CDR3 is 13 residues. The germline V and J ends were trimmed by 5 bases and 3 bases, with 9 bases remaining between them. The CDR3 loop reads CASSGRRTDTQYF. The CDR3 DNA is TGTGCCAGTAGTGGGCGAAGAACAGATACGCAGTATTTT.